Following are 25 T cell receptor beta chains from one sample sequenced in a study of OX40 agonist ivuxolimab in advanced cancers. Assay: immunoSEQ multiplex PCR; the TCRdb copy retains only in-frame clones and omits some. The table shows about 50,000 clones, with over 85% occurring only once. The specimen comprised CD4+ or CD8+ T cells sorted from blood, sampled in a trial of the OX40 agonist ivuxolimab. Receptor source: an adult with an advanced solid tumor such as melanoma, head and neck, liver or kidney cancer.

This clone was detected only a few times. The rearrangement joins TRBV7-9 to TRBJ1-2; 8 bases are a match to TRBD1. The CDR3 loop spans 12 amino acids. The ends lost 5 bases at V and 7 bases at J; junction bases unmatched: 3. From germline, CDR1 is SEHNR and CDR2 FQNEAQ (reference sequence). CDR3 bases: TGTGCCAGCAGCCTCGGACAGGGTGGCTACACCTTC. Its protein product is CASSLGQGGYTF.

The V call is TRBV27, the J call TRBJ1-5; TRBD1 matches at 9 bases. After removal of 5 bases from V and 0 bases from J, the junction contained 5 bases not matched to a gene. The CDR3 totals 16 residues. Germline V gives CDR1 MNHEY, CDR2 SMNVEV (reference sequence). This chain's CDR3 is CASSPQGAVSNQPQHF. CDR3 DNA sequence: TGTGCCAGCAGTCCACAGGGGGCCGTTAGCAATCAGCCCCAGCATTTT.

The genes are TRBV7-9 and TRBJ1-5, with 12 nucleotides matching TRBD1. This CDR3 has 15 residues. Trimming removed 5 bases from V and 7 bases from J; junction bases left unmatched: 6. CDR1 and CDR2 (germline): SEHNR, FQNEAQ (reference sequence). In DNA, the CDR3 is TGTGCCAGCAGCCCCCCCGGGACAGGGGGCCAGCCCCAGCATTTT. Its translation: CASSPPGTGGQPQHF.

The chain has TRBV7-8 and TRBJ1-2; D is unresolved. This CDR3 comprises 12 residues. Germline V gives CDR1 SGHVS, CDR2 FQNEAQ. Trimming removed 3 bases from V and 4 bases from J, with 6 bases in between. The CDR3 region is CASSFVSYGYTF. In DNA, the CDR3 is TGTGCCAGCAGCTTCGTCAGCTATGGCTACACCTTC.

The chain is built from TRBV25-1 and TRBJ1-3; maybe TRBD1 (5 bases). Germline V gene lookup returns CDR1 MGHDK and CDR2 SYGVNS. The CDR3 sequence is 13 residues long. Trimming pared 4 bases from V and 2 bases from J, leaving 6 bases between. CDR3 nucleotides: TGTGCCAGCAGTGCGGGGGCTGGAAACACCATATATTTT. This gives the protein CASSAGAGNTIYF.

V is TRBV19 and J is TRBJ2-2, with a possible D match to TRBD1 (6 bases). The germline V and J ends were trimmed by 3 bases and 1 base, with 15 bases remaining between them. CDR3 length: 17 residues. From germline, CDR1 is LNHDA and CDR2 SQIVND (reference sequence). Written as DNA, the CDR3 is TGTGCCAGTAGTATGGGCAGGGGACGCGAGAACACCGGGGAGCTGTTTTTT. Protein product: CASSMGRGRENTGELFF. Variable domain in full (rest from reference TRBV19 and TRBJ2-2): DGGITQSPKYLFRKEGQNVTLSCEQNLNHDAMYWYRQDPGQGLRLIYYSQIVNDFQKGDIAEGYSVSREKKESFPLTVTSAQKNPTAFYLCASSMGRGRENTGELFFGEGSRLTVL.

This sequence joins TRBV5-1 and TRBJ1-1; 8 bases agree with TRBD1. This CDR3 is 13 amino acids long. Germline values: CDR1 SGHRS, CDR2 YFSETQ. Trimming took 7 bases from V and 4 from J; bases not matched to a gene: 6. CDR3 amino acids: CASRTGRSTEAFF. The CDR3, as DNA: TGCGCCAGCCGGACAGGGAGGAGCACTGAAGCTTTCTTT.

V and J are TRBV9 and TRBJ1-1; no clear D gene. Germline CDR1 and CDR2: SGDLS and YYNGEE. This CDR3 is 12 amino acids long. The V gene lost 4 bases and the J gene lost 3 bases, with 7 bases spanning the gap. The chain's CDR3 is CASSPKDTEAFF. The CDR3 bases are TGTGCCAGCAGCCCGAAGGACACTGAAGCTTTCTTT.

The chain is built from TRBV28 and TRBJ2-5; 7 bases fit TRBD1. CDR1 and CDR2 (germline): MDHEN, SYDVKM. J was trimmed by 5 bases and V by 4 bases; bases with no gene match: 13. The CDR3 is 16 residues long. The chain's CDR3 is CASSYPTGTLRETQYF. CDR3 coding DNA: TGTGCCAGCAGTTATCCGACAGGGACCCTTAGGGAGACCCAGTACTTC. The whole variable domain, filled in from reference TRBV28 and TRBJ2-5, reads DVKVTQSSRYLVKRTGEKVFLECVQDMDHENMFWYRQDPGLGLRLIYFSYDVKMKEKGDIPEGYSVSREKKERFSLILESASTNQTSMYLCASSYPTGTLRETQYFGPGTRLLVL.

The chain is built from TRBV7-9 and TRBJ2-1, with D perhaps TRBD2 (5 bases). The germline CDR1 and CDR2 sequences are SEHNR and FQNEAQ (reference sequence). The CDR3 consists of 12 residues. V lost 5 bases and J 8 bases, leaving 10 bases between the germline ends. The CDR3 region is CASSGLGDEQFF. The DNA of the CDR3 is TGTGCCAGCAGCGGACTTGGAGATGAGCAGTTCTTC.

J is TRBJ1-1 and V is TRBV7-9, with unresolved D. Per germline, CDR1 SEHNR and CDR2 FQNEAQ (reference sequence). This CDR3 contains 15 residues. V dropped 1 base and J dropped 10 bases, with 19 bases sitting between them. CDR3 sequence: CASSLDVHVGLGAFF. CDR3 nucleotide sequence: TGTGCCAGCAGCTTAGACGTCCACGTCGGATTGGGAGCTTTCTTT.

CDR3 region: CASSMEPGQGHNEQFF. The CDR3 bases are TGTGCCAGTAGTATGGAACCGGGACAGGGTCACAATGAGCAGTTCTTC. The genes are TRBV19 and TRBJ2-1; 9 nucleotides align to TRBD1. V shed 3 bases and J 5 bases; nucleotides not matched to a gene: 8. CDR1 and CDR2 (germline): LNHDA, SQIVND (reference sequence). This CDR3 has 16 residues.

This clone has just one count. The V gene is TRBV7-9, the J gene TRBJ2-1, with D perhaps matching TRBD1 or TRBD2 (5 bases each). Germline assignment: CDR1 SEHNR and CDR2 FQNEAQ (reference sequence). V was cut by 5 bases and J by 9 bases, with 14 bases left in between. This CDR3 spans 13 amino acids. The CDR3 nucleotides are TGTGCCAGCAGCCCGCAGGGAGCGGCTGAGCAGTTCTTC. Its protein product is CASSPQGAAEQFF.

A few counts support this clone. This sequence joins TRBV7-9 and TRBJ2-5; D is unresolved. Between the trimmed V and J ends, which lost 3 bases and 2 bases, there was a span of 1 base. The germline V gene has CDR1 SEHNR and CDR2 FQNEAQ (reference sequence). The CDR3 loop spans 11 amino acids. CDR3 in amino acids: CASSLQETQYF. In DNA form, the CDR3 reads TGTGCCAGCAGCTTGCAAGAGACCCAGTACTTC.

The chain is built from TRBV5-6 and TRBJ2-7; D possibly matches TRBD1 or TRBD2 (7 bases each). This CDR3 comprises 18 residues. Germline V gene sequence: CDR1 SGHDT, CDR2 YYEEEE. Trimming stripped 6 bases from V and 2 bases from J, with 27 bases between. This chain's CDR3 is CASTRETGRDRSAYEQYF. The DNA of the CDR3 is TGTGCCAGCACCAGAGAGACAGGGAGGGATCGGAGTGCCTACGAGCAGTACTTC.

The V call is TRBV9, the J call TRBJ1-4; TRBD1 matches at 7 bases. CDR3 length: 14 residues. After removal of 0 bases from V and 5 bases from J, the junction contained 1 base not matched to a gene. Germline V gene lookup returns CDR1 SGDLS and CDR2 YYNGEE. DNA of the CDR3: TGTGCCAGCAGCGTAGGACAGGGAAATGAAAAACTGTTTTTT. Translated: CASSVGQGNEKLFF.

J is TRBJ2-1 and V is TRBV10-1; 8 nucleotides line up with TRBD1. The V and J ends lost 0 bases and 3 bases, in that order; junction bases with no gene match: 4. CDR3 length: 16 amino acids. Per germline, CDR1 WNHNN and CDR2 SYGVQD (reference sequence). The CDR3 coding sequence is TGCGCCAGCAGTGAGTCGCGGACAGGGTTCTACAATGAGCAGTTCTTC. It specifies CASSESRTGFYNEQFF.

The rearrangement uses TRBV7-9 and TRBJ1-5; 8 bases match TRBD1. The ends lost 4 bases at V and 5 bases at J; junction bases unmatched: 4. The CDR3 loop spans 14 amino acids. CDR1 is SEHNR and CDR2 is FQNEAQ in the germline V gene (reference sequence). CDR3: CASSSPQGDQPQHF. The DNA for the CDR3 is TGTGCCAGCAGCTCACCACAGGGGGATCAGCCCCAGCATTTT.

This clone was detected a few times. This sequence joins TRBV7-2 and TRBJ2-5; D is possibly TRBD1 (5 bases). CDR1 is SGHTA and CDR2 is FQGNSA in the germline V gene. Trimming took 1 base from V and 10 from J, leaving 16 bases between them. CDR3 length: 14 amino acids. The CDR3: CASSLVFQPGNQYF. For the CDR3, the DNA is TGTGCCAGCAGCTTAGTGTTCCAGCCAGGGAACCAGTACTTC.

The V and J genes are TRBV7-9 and TRBJ1-1, with D maybe TRBD1 (6 bases). Germline assignment: CDR1 SEHNR and CDR2 FQNEAQ (reference sequence). V shed 1 base and J shed 0 bases, with 9 bases lying between them. The CDR3 is 15 residues long. The CDR3 DNA sequence: TGTGCCAGCAGCTTAGGAACAGGGATGAACACTGAAGCTTTCTTT. As protein: CASSLGTGMNTEAFF.

The chain couples TRBV19 to TRBJ1-2, with unresolved D. The length of the CDR3 is 13 residues. V dropped 2 bases and J dropped 5 bases, with 9 bases sitting between them. Germline V gene lookup returns CDR1 LNHDA and CDR2 SQIVND (reference sequence). The CDR3 sequence: CASSISAAYGYTF. CDR3 DNA: TGTGCCAGTAGTATATCGGCAGCATATGGCTACACCTTC.

J is TRBJ2-7 and V is TRBV6-6, with no clear D. Trimming removed 4 bases from V and 7 bases from J, with 11 bases in between. Germline assignment: CDR1 MNHNY and CDR2 SVGAGI (reference sequence). This CDR3 contains 12 residues. The CDR3 DNA follows: TGTGCCAGCAGTTCCCTTTTAGGGGAGCAGTACGTC. Amino acids: CASSSLLGEQYV.

The count of this clone is one. The chain carries TRBV5-4 and TRBJ2-1; maybe TRBD2 (6 bases). V was trimmed by 0 bases and J by 13 bases, leaving 17 bases between them. Germline CDR1 reads SGHNT; CDR2 reads YYREEE (reference sequence). The CDR3 has 14 residues. The CDR3 protein is CASSLGVSGEYQFF. For the CDR3, the DNA is TGTGCCAGCAGCTTGGGGGTTAGCGGAGAATATCAGTTCTTC. The full variable domain, in which reference TRBV5-4 and TRBJ2-1 provide the parts outside the CDR3, is ETGVTQSPTHLIKTRGQQVTLRCSSQSGHNTVSWYQQALGQGPQFIFQYYREEENGRGNFPPRFSGLQFPNYSSELNVNALELDDSALYLCASSLGVSGEYQFFGPGTRLTVL.

This chain's CDR3 is CASSDMGQTSYEQYV. CDR3 DNA: TGTGCCAGCAGCGACATGGGACAAACATCCTACGAGCAGTACGTC. The rearrangement links TRBV6-1 to TRBJ2-7; the D gene is possibly TRBD1 (6 bases). The germline V gene has CDR1 MNHNS and CDR2 SASEGT. Trimming shortened V by 6 bases and J by 1 base, and 16 bases separated the two germline ends. The CDR3 totals 15 residues.

This clone was seen only a few times. V usage is TRBV5-4 and J usage is TRBJ1-1; 8 nucleotides line up with TRBD1. V dropped 0 bases and J dropped 8; count of bases not matched to a gene: 3. The CDR3 has 13 amino acids. Per the germline V gene, CDR1 is SGHNT and CDR2 is YYREEE (reference sequence). CDR3 protein: CASSLAGQGEAFF. The CDR3 DNA sequence: TGTGCCAGCAGCTTGGCCGGACAGGGAGAAGCTTTCTTT.